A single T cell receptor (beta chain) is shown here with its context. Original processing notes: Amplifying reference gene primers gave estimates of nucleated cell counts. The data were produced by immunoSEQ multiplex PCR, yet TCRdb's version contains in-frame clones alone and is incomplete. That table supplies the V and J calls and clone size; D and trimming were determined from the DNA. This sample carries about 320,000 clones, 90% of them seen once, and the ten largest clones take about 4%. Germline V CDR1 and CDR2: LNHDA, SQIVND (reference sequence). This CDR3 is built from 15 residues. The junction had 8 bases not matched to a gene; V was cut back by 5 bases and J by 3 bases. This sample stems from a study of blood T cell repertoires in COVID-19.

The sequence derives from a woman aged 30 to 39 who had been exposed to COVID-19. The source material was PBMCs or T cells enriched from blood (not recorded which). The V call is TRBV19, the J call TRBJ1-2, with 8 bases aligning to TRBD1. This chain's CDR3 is CASSPSDREDYGYTF. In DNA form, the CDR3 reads TGTGCCAGTAGTCCTTCGGACAGGGAGGACTATGGCTACACCTTC.